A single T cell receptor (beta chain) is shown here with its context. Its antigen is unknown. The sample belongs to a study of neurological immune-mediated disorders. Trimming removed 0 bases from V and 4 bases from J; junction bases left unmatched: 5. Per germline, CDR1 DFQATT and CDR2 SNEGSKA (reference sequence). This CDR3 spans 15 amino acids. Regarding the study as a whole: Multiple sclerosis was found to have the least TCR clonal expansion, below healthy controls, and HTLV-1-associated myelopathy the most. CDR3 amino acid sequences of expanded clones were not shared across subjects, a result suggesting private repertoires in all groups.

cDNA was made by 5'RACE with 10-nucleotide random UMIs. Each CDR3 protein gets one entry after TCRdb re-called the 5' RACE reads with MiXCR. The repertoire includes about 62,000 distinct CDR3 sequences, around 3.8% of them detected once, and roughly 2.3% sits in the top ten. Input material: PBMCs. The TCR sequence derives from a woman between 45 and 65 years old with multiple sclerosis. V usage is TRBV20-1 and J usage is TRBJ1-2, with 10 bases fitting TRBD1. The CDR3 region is CSARDPGQGFYGYTF. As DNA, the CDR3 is TGCAGTGCTAGAGATCCGGGACAGGGGTTCTATGGCTACACCTTC.